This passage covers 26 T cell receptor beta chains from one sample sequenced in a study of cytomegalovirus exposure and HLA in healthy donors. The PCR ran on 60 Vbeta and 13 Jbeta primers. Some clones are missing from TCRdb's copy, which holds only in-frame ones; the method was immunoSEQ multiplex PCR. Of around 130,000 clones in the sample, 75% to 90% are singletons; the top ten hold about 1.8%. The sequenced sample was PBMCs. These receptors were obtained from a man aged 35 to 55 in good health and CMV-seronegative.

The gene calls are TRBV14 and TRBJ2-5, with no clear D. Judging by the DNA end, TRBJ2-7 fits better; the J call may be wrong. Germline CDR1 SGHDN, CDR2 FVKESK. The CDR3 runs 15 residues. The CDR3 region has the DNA TGTGCCAGCAGCCAAGCGGAAAACAGCTGGGCCGAGCAGTACTTC. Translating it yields CASSQAENSWAEQYF.

CDR3 bases: TGTGCCAGCAGTGAAGCTTGGACTGGGACTCATTATGGCTACGAGCAGTACTTC. Its protein is CASSEAWTGTHYGYEQYF. V usage is TRBV6-1 and J usage is TRBJ2-7; tentatively, D is TRBD2 (6 bases). Trimming pared 0 bases from V and 3 bases from J, leaving 21 bases between. This CDR3 comprises 18 residues. Germline V gives CDR1 MNHNS, CDR2 SASEGT.

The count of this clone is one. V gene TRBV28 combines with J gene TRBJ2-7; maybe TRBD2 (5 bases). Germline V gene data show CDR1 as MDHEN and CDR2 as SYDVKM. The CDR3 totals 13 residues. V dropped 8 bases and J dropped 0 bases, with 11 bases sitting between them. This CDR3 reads CASLDSSSYEQYF. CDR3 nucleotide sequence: TGTGCCAGCTTGGACTCAAGCTCCTACGAGCAGTACTTC.

This chain's CDR3 is CAWSKGGASGNTIYF. The CDR3 coding sequence is TGTGCCTGGAGTAAAGGGGGGGCATCCGGAAACACCATATATTTT. The chain uses TRBV30 and TRBJ1-3, with D possibly TRBD1 on 6 matching bases. V was clipped by 2 bases and J by 4 bases, with 15 bases between them. Germline-derived CDR1 and CDR2 are GTSNPN and SVGIG (reference sequence). The CDR3 extends over 15 amino acids.

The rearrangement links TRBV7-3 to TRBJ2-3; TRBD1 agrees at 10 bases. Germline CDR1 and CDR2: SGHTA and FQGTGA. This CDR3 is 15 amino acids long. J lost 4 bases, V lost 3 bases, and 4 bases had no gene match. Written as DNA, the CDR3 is TGTGCCAGCAGCTTCCGGGACAGGGGACCAGATACGCAGTATTTT. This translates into CASSFRDRGPDTQYF.

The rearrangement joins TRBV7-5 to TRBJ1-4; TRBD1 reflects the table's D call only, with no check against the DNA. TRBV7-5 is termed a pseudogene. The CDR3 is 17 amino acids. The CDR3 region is CARSLGSRDREEEKLFF. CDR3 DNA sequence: TGTGCCAGAAGCTTAGGGAGCCGGGACAGGGAGGAGGAAAAACTGTTTTTT.

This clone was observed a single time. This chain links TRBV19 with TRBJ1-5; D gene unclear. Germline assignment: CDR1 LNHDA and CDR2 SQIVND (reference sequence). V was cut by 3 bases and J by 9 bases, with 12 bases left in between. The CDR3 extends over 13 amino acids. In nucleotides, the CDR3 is TGTGCCAGTAGTATCCCCGAAGGACTGCCCCAGCATTTT. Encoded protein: CASSIPEGLPQHF.

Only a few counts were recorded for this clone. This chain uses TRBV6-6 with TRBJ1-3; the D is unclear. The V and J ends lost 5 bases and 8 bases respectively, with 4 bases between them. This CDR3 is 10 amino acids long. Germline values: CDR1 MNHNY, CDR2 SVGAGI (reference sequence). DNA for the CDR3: TGTGCCAGCAGTCGAGACACCATATATTTT. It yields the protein CASSRDTIYF.

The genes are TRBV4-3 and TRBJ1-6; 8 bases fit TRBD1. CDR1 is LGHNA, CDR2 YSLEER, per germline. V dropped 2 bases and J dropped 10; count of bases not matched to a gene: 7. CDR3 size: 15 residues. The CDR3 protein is CASSQQTGVGSPLHF. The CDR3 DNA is TGCGCCAGCAGCCAACAGACAGGGGTGGGGTCACCCCTCCACTTT.

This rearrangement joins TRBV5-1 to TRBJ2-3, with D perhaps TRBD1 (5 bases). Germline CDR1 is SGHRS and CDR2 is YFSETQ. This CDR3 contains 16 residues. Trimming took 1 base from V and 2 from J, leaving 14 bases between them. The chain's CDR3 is CASSLFDRGITDTQYF. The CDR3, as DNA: TGCGCCAGCAGCTTGTTCGATAGGGGCATCACAGATACGCAGTATTTT.

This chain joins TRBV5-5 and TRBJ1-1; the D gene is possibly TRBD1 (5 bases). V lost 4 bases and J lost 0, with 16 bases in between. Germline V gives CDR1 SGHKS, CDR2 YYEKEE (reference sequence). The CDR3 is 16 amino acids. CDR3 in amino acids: CASSPPGLILNTEAFF. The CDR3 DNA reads TGTGCCAGCAGCCCACCGGGACTCATATTGAACACTGAAGCTTTCTTT.

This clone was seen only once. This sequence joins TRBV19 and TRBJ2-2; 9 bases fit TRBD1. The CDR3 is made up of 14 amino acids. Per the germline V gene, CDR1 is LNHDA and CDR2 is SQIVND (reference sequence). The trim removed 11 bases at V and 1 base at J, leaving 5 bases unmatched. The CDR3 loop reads CACMGQGNTGELFF. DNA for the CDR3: TGTGCCTGTATGGGACAGGGGAACACCGGGGAGCTGTTTTTT.

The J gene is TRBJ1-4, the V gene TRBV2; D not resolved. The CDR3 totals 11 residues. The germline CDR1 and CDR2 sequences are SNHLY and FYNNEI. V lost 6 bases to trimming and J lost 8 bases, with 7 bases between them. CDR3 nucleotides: TGTGCCAGCAGGCCGGGGGAAAAACTGTTTTTT. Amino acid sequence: CASRPGEKLFF. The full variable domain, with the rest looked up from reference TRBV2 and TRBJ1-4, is EPEVTQTPSHQVTQMGQEVILRCVPISNHLYFYWYRQILGQKVEFLVSFYNNEISEKSEIFDDQFSVERPDGSNFTLKIRSTKLEDSAMYFCASRPGEKLFFGSGTQLSVL.

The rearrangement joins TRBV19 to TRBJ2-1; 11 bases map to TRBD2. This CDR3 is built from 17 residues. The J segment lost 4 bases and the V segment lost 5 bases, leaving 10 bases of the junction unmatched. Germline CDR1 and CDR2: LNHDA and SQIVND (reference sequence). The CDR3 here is CASSAHSGRGLYNEQFF. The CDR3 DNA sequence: TGTGCCAGTAGTGCCCATAGCGGGAGGGGTCTTTACAATGAGCAGTTCTTC.

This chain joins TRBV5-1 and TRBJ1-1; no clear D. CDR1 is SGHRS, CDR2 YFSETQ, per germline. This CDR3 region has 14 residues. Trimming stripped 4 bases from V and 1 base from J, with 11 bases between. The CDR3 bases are TGCGCCAGCAGCGTTCCCGAGGAGAACACTGAAGCTTTCTTT. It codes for CASSVPEENTEAFF.

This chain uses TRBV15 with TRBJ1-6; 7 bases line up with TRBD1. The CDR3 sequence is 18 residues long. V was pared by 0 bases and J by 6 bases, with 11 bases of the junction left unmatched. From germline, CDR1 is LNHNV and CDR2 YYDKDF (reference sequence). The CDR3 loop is CATSRDPVTGERNSPLHF. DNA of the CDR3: TGTGCCACCAGCAGAGACCCGGTTACAGGGGAGCGTAATTCACCCCTCCACTTT. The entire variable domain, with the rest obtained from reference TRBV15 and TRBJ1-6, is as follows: DAMVIQNPRYQVTQFGKPVTLSCSQTLNHNVMYWYQQKSSQAPKLLFHYYDKDFNNEADTPDNFQSRRPNTSFCFLDIRSPGLGDTAMYLCATSRDPVTGERNSPLHFGNGTRLTVT.

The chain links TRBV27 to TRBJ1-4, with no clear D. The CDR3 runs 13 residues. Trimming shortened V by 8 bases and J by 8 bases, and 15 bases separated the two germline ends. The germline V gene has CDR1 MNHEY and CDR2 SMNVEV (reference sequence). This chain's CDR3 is CASRRAGGEKLFF. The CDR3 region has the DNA TGTGCCAGCCGTCGAGCGGGCGGGGAAAAACTGTTTTTT.

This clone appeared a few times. CDR3 nucleotides: TGTGCCAGCAGTTCGGGACTCGCCTACAATGAGCAGTTCTTC. Protein: CASSSGLAYNEQFF. The V and J genes are TRBV25-1 and TRBJ2-1, with a weak D call TRBD2 (6 bases). V shed 5 bases and J shed 2 bases, with 10 bases lying between them. Per germline, CDR1 MGHDK and CDR2 SYGVNS. The CDR3 consists of 14 residues.

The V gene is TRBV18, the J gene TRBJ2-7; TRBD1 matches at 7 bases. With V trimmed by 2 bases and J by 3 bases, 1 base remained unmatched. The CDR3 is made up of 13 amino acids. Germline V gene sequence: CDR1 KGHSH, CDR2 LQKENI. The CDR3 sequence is CASSPAGGYEQYF. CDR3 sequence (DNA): TGTGCCAGCTCACCAGCAGGGGGCTACGAGCAGTACTTC. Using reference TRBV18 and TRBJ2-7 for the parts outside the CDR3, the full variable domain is NAGVMQNPRHLVRRRGQEARLRCSPMKGHSHVYWYRQLPEEGLKFMVYLQKENIIDESGMPKERFSAEFPKEGPSILRIQQVVRGDSAAYFCASSPAGGYEQYFGPGTRLTVT.

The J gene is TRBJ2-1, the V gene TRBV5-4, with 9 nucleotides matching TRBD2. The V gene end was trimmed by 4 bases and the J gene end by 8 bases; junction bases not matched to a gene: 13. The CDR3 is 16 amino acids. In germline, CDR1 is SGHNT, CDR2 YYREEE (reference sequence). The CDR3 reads CASSVGLAGISHEQFF. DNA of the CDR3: TGTGCCAGCAGCGTTGGGCTAGCGGGGATCTCCCATGAGCAGTTCTTC.

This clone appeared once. The CDR3 sequence is CASSAGRVTEAFF. The CDR3 DNA follows: TGTGCCAGCTCAGCAGGGCGAGTCACTGAAGCTTTCTTT. The rearrangement joins TRBV18 to TRBJ1-1; perhaps TRBD1 as D (5 bases). Looked up from germline, CDR1 is KGHSH and CDR2 is LQKENI. V was shortened by 5 bases and J by 4 bases, with 11 bases between the two germline ends. This CDR3 spans 13 amino acids.

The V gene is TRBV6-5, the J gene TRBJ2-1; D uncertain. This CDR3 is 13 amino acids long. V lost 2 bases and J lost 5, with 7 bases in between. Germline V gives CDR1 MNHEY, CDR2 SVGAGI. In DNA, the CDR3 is TGTGCCAGCAGTTACCGACTGAACAATGAGCAGTTCTTC. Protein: CASSYRLNNEQFF.

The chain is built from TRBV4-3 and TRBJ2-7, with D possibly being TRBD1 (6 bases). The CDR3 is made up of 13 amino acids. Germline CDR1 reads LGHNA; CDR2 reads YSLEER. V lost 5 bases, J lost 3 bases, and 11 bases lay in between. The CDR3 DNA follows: TGCGCCAGCAGCATCGACAGGAACTACGAGCAGTACTTC. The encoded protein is CASSIDRNYEQYF.

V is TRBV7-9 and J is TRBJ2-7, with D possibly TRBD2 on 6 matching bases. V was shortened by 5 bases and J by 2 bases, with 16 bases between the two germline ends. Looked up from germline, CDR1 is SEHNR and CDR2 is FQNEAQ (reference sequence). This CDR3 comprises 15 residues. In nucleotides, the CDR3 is TGTGCCAGCAGCCCCCTTGGGGGACTCCCCTACGAGCAGTACTTC. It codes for CASSPLGGLPYEQYF.

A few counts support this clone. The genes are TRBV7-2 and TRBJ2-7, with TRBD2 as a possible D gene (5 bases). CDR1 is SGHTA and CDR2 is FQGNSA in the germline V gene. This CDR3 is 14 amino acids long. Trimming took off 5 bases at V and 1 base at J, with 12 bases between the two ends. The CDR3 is CASSQVGASYEQYF. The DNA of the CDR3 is TGTGCCAGCAGCCAGGTGGGAGCGTCCTACGAGCAGTACTTC. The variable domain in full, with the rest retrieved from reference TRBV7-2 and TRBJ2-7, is GAGVSQSPSNKVTEKGKDVELRCDPISGHTALYWYRQSLGQGLEFLIYFQGNSAPDKSGLPSDRFSAERTGGSVSTLTIQRTQQEDSAVYLCASSQVGASYEQYFGPGTRLTVT.

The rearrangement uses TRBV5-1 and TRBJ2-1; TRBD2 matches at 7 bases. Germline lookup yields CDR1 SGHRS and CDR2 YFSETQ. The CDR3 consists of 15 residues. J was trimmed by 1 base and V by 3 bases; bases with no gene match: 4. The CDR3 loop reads CASSWGGGSYNEQFF. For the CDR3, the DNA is TGCGCCAGCAGCTGGGGGGGAGGTTCCTACAATGAGCAGTTCTTC. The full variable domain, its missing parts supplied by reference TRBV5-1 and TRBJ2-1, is KAGVTQTPRYLIKTRGQQVTLSCSPISGHRSVSWYQQTPGQGLQFLFEYFSETQRNKGNFPGRFSGRQFSNSRSEMNVSTLELGDSALYLCASSWGGGSYNEQFFGPGTRLTVL.